The 24 T cell receptor beta chains below all came from one sample that was sequenced in a study of blood T cell repertoires in COVID-19. Produced via immunoSEQ multiplex PCR; TCRdb's table is partial and in-frame only. This sample yields approximately 150,000 clones, of which around 85% are seen a single time; more than 3% belongs to the top ten. The sequenced material came from peripheral blood. The receptors were gathered from a man in his 70s with acute or convalescent COVID-19.

The rearrangement uses TRBV19 and TRBJ2-3, with TRBD2 matching 7 bases. Germline CDR1 reads LNHDA; CDR2 reads SQIVND (reference sequence). The CDR3 sequence is 17 residues long. Unmatched junction bases numbered 11, after V lost 5 bases and J lost 0 bases. The CDR3 region has the DNA TGTGCCAGTAGTCGCCGGGGGGTCGGTATTAGCACAGATACGCAGTATTTT. Protein product: CASSRRGVGISTDTQYF.

V and J are TRBV6-2 or TRBV6-3 and TRBJ1-5, with TRBD1 as a possible D gene (5 bases). The germline gives CDR1 MNHEY, CDR2 SVGEGT. The CDR3 has 14 amino acids. Trimming shortened V by 0 bases and J by 5 bases, and 8 bases separated the two germline ends. The CDR3 DNA is TGTGCCAGCAGTTACTCAACAGGTTATCAGCCCCAGCATTTT. Its translation is CASSYSTGYQPQHF.

The chain carries TRBV7-2 and TRBJ2-4, with TRBD1 matching over 10 bases. This CDR3 comprises 15 residues. CDR1 is SGHTA, CDR2 FQGNSA, per germline. J gave up 8 bases and V 5 bases, and 9 bases lay outside the gene matches. The CDR3 here is CASSPRDRGGYIQYF. DNA of the CDR3: TGTGCCAGCAGCCCGAGGGACAGGGGAGGGTACATTCAGTACTTC. The whole variable domain, filled in from reference TRBV7-2 and TRBJ2-4, reads GAGVSQSPSNKVTEKGKDVELRCDPISGHTALYWYRQSLGQGLEFLIYFQGNSAPDKSGLPSDRFSAERTGGSVSTLTIQRTQQEDSAVYLCASSPRDRGGYIQYFGAGTRLSVL.

This clone was recorded once. The chain combines TRBV7-9 with TRBJ1-4; 7 bases map to TRBD1. The length of the CDR3 is 15 residues. J lost 6 bases, V lost 4 bases, and 8 bases had no gene match. The germline gives CDR1 SEHNR, CDR2 FQNEAQ (reference sequence). CDR3 amino acids: CASSSDRWEDEKLFF. The CDR3 DNA reads TGTGCCAGCAGCTCGGACAGGTGGGAAGATGAAAAACTGTTTTTT.

The V gene is TRBV7-2, the J gene TRBJ2-7, with TRBD1 as a possible D gene (6 bases). Germline V CDR1 and CDR2: SGHTA, FQGNSA. The CDR3 loop spans 14 amino acids. Trimming cost V 3 bases and J 0 bases, with 9 bases left between them. The CDR3 is CASSFDRHSYEQYF. In DNA form, the CDR3 reads TGTGCCAGCAGCTTCGACAGGCACTCCTACGAGCAGTACTTC.

The chain couples TRBV19 to TRBJ2-1; 9 bases map to TRBD1. Germline trimming cut 3 bases from V and 7 bases from J; bases unmatched to any gene: 10. CDR3 size: 16 residues. CDR1 and CDR2 from the germline V gene are LNHDA and SQIVND (reference sequence). CDR3 protein: CASSIPGTGFRNEQFF. CDR3 DNA sequence: TGTGCCAGTAGTATCCCCGGGACAGGGTTCCGGAATGAGCAGTTCTTC.

J is TRBJ2-2 and V is TRBV6-2 or TRBV6-3, with 14 bases aligning to TRBD2. The V gene end was trimmed by 4 bases and the J gene end by 5 bases; junction bases not matched to a gene: 6. CDR1 is MNHEY and CDR2 is SVGEGT in the germline V gene. This CDR3 has 17 residues. The DNA of the CDR3 is TGTGCCAGCAGTTTGACTAGCGGGAGGGCAGGGACCGGGGAGCTGTTTTTT. This encodes CASSLTSGRAGTGELFF.

This clone came up once. The V gene is TRBV4-2, the J gene TRBJ2-1; 9 nucleotides align to TRBD2. Germline lookup yields CDR1 LGHNA and CDR2 YNFKEQ. The CDR3 has 14 amino acids. Germline trimming cut 0 bases from V and 16 bases from J; bases unmatched to any gene: 10. CDR3 in amino acids: CASSQDTNSGSCFF. In DNA form, the CDR3 reads TGTGCCAGCAGCCAAGATACAAATAGCGGGAGTTGTTTCTTC.

J is TRBJ2-7 and V is TRBV28; 8 bases align to TRBD2. Germline V CDR1 and CDR2: MDHEN, SYDVKM. The CDR3 sequence is 13 residues long. Trimming took 5 bases from V and 4 from J; bases not matched to a gene: 4. The chain's CDR3 is CASSTGGPYEQYF. The CDR3 DNA is TGTGCCAGCAGTACGGGAGGGCCTTACGAGCAGTACTTC.

This sequence joins TRBV10-3 and TRBJ1-3; no reliable D call. Germline V gene sequence: CDR1 ENHRY, CDR2 SYGVKD. The ends were cut back, 3 bases at V and 0 bases at J, with 9 bases in the middle. The CDR3 sequence is 15 residues long. In nucleotides, the CDR3 is TGTGCCATCAGTGACGGTGCGAGCTCTGGAAACACCATATATTTT. Translating gives CAISDGASSGNTIYF.

The chain employs TRBV19 and TRBJ1-6, with TRBD1 identical over 9 bases. The length of the CDR3 is 14 residues. From germline, CDR1 is LNHDA and CDR2 SQIVND (reference sequence). Losses at the gene ends were 2 bases for V and 8 bases for J; bases not matched to a gene: 1. The CDR3 nucleotides are TGTGCCAGTAGTATAAGGACAGGGGATTCACCCCTCCACTTT. It is translated as CASSIRTGDSPLHF.

The chain couples TRBV28 to TRBJ2-5, with D possibly matching TRBD1 (6 bases). The ends were cut back, 3 bases at V and 3 bases at J, with 8 bases in the middle. Germline V gene data show CDR1 as MDHEN and CDR2 as SYDVKM. This CDR3 region has 13 residues. The CDR3, as DNA: TGTGCCAGCAGTTTCGACAGGAAAGAGACCCAGTACTTC. This encodes CASSFDRKETQYF.

The chain joins TRBV28 to TRBJ1-1, with TRBD1 matching 8 bases. The CDR3 contains 16 residues. The V and J ends lost 1 base and 0 bases, in that order; junction bases with no gene match: 4. Germline values: CDR1 MDHEN, CDR2 SYDVKM. The CDR3 region is CASSLLGQGMNTEAFF. In DNA form, the CDR3 reads TGTGCCAGCAGTTTATTAGGACAGGGAATGAACACTGAAGCTTTCTTT.

At least ten counts were recorded for this clone. This chain links TRBV30 with TRBJ1-1; perhaps TRBD1 as D (5 bases). The germline V gene has CDR1 GTSNPN and CDR2 SVGIG (reference sequence). V was cut by 2 bases and J by 1 base, with 11 bases left in between. CDR3 length equals 14 residues. The CDR3 region is CAWSPGLQNTEAFF. CDR3 nucleotide sequence: TGTGCCTGGAGTCCGGGACTCCAGAACACTGAAGCTTTCTTT. The full variable domain, its missing parts supplied by reference TRBV30 and TRBJ1-1, is SQTIHQWPATLVQPVGSPLSLECTVEGTSNPNLYWYRQAAGRGLQLLFYSVGIGQISSEVPQNLSASRPQDRQFILSSKKLLLSDSGFYLCAWSPGLQNTEAFFGQGTRLTVV.

Only one count was recorded for this clone. The V gene is TRBV7-9, the J gene TRBJ1-3; D perhaps matches TRBD1 (5 bases). Per germline, CDR1 SEHNR and CDR2 FQNEAQ (reference sequence). Trimming took 5 bases from V and 4 from J, leaving 15 bases between them. The CDR3 is 15 amino acids. The CDR3 is CASSVSIRAGNTIYF. DNA for the CDR3: TGTGCCAGCAGCGTGTCGATCAGGGCCGGAAACACCATATATTTT.

This clone was observed a single time. Here the CDR3 reads CAYSSGYGANVLTF. The CDR3 coding sequence is TGTGCCTACTCCTCAGGGTACGGGGCCAACGTCCTGACTTTC. The rearrangement joins TRBV30 to TRBJ2-6, with D perhaps matching TRBD1 (5 bases). Germline V gene lookup returns CDR1 GTSNPN and CDR2 SVGIG (reference sequence). CDR3 length: 14 residues. The V end lost 7 bases, the J end lost 4 bases, and 14 bases lay between the germline ends.

The V gene is TRBV29-1, the J gene TRBJ2-5, with 12 nucleotides matching TRBD2. This CDR3 region has 18 residues. The trim removed 0 bases at V and 1 base at J, leaving 9 bases unmatched. Germline lookup yields CDR1 SQVTM and CDR2 ANQGSEA. The CDR3 sequence: CSVEDRASGRAIQETQYF. The CDR3 DNA sequence: TGCAGCGTTGAAGATAGGGCTAGCGGGAGGGCCATCCAAGAGACCCAGTACTTC.

J is TRBJ1-1 and V is TRBV5-4; D call uncertain. The CDR3 is 12 amino acids. The V gene's germline CDR1 is SGHNT and CDR2 YYREEE (reference sequence). Trimming removed 4 bases at V and 8 bases at J, with 12 bases between. CDR3 sequence: CASSTRLGEAFF. CDR3 DNA sequence: TGTGCCAGCAGCACCCGACTCGGAGAAGCTTTCTTT.

The chain joins TRBV28 to TRBJ1-1; tentatively, D is TRBD1 (6 bases). This CDR3 spans 15 amino acids. Germline CDR1 MDHEN, CDR2 SYDVKM. Trimming removed 2 bases from V and 4 bases from J, with 14 bases in between. CDR3 nucleotides: TGTGCCAGCAGTTTACTAACACAGGGACGCACTGAAGCTTTCTTT. It is translated as CASSLLTQGRTEAFF.

This sequence joins TRBV27 and TRBJ1-1; TRBD1 aligns across 9 bases. V gave up 7 bases and J gave up 4 bases; unmatched junction bases: 7. The CDR3 runs 14 residues. Looked up from germline, CDR1 is MNHEY and CDR2 is SMNVEV (reference sequence). CDR3 coding DNA: TGTGCCAGCAAGGCTGACAGGGGGAGCACTGAAGCTTTCTTT. This translates into CASKADRGSTEAFF.

The chain is built from TRBV5-5 and TRBJ2-1; 8 positions match TRBD2. The CDR3 runs 14 residues. The V gene's germline CDR1 is SGHKS and CDR2 YYEKEE (reference sequence). The CDR3 reads CVGGRLASHNEQFF. Written as DNA, the CDR3 is TGTGTCGGCGGCAGACTAGCGTCGCACAATGAGCAGTTCTTC.

The chain uses TRBV3-1 (or the pseudogene TRBV3-2) and TRBJ2-3; D is possibly TRBD2 (6 bases). CDR3 length: 16 residues. The V end was cut by 2 bases, the J end by 2 bases, with 14 bases between. CDR1 and CDR2 from the germline V gene are LGHDT and YNNKEL (reference sequence). CDR3 residues: CASSQRGLPATDTQYF. Written as DNA, the CDR3 is TGTGCCAGCAGCCAACGGGGACTGCCGGCCACAGATACGCAGTATTTT.

The DNA for the CDR3 is TGTGCCAGCAGCAAAAGCGGCGGGTGCAACGAGCAGTACTTC. Its translation is CASSKSGGCNEQYF. The V gene is TRBV21-1, the J gene TRBJ2-7; TRBD2, the table's D call, was not compared with the DNA. TRBV21-1 is described as a pseudogene. This CDR3 region has 14 residues.

The chain employs TRBV6-2 or TRBV6-3 and TRBJ2-5; D is perhaps TRBD2 (6 bases). Trimming shortened V by 5 bases and J by 4 bases, and 11 bases separated the two germline ends. The CDR3 is made up of 13 amino acids. The germline gives CDR1 MNHEY, CDR2 SVGEGT. The CDR3 is CASSRLGGETQYF. DNA for the CDR3: TGTGCCAGCAGTCGACTGGGGGGAGAGACCCAGTACTTC.